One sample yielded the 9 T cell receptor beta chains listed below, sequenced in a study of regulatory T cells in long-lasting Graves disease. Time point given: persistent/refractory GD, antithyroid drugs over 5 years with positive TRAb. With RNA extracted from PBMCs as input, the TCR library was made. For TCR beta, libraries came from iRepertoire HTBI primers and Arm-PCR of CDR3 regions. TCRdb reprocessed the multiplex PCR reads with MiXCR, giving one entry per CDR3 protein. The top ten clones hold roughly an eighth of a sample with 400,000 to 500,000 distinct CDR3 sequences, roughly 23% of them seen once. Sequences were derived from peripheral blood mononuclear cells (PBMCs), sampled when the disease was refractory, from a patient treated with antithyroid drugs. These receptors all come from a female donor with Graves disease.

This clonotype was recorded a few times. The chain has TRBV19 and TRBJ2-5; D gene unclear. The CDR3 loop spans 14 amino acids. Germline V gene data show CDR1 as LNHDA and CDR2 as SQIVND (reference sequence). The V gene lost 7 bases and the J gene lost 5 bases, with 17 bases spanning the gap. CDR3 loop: CASKRAVDAETQYF. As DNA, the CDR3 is TGTGCCAGTAAACGGGCGGTTGATGCGGAGACCCAGTACTTC.

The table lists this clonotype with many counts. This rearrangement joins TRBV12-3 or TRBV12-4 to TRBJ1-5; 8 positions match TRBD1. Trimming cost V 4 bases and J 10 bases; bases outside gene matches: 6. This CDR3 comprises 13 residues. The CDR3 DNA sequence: TGTGCCAGCAGTTCGGGACAGGTTTTTCCCCAGCATTTT. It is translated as CASSSGQVFPQHF.

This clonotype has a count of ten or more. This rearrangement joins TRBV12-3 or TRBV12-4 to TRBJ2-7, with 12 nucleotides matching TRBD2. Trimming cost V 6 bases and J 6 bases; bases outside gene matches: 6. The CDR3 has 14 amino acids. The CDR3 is CASSSSGRAFEQYF. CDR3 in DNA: TGTGCCAGCAGCTCTAGCGGGAGGGCCTTCGAGCAGTACTTC.

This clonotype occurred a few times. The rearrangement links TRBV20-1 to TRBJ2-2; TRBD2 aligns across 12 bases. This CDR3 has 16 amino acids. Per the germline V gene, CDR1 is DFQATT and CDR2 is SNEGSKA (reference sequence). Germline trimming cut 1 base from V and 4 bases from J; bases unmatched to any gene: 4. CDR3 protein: CSARGLAGVSTGELFF. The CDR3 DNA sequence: TGCAGTGCTAGAGGACTAGCGGGAGTAAGCACCGGGGAGCTGTTTTTT.

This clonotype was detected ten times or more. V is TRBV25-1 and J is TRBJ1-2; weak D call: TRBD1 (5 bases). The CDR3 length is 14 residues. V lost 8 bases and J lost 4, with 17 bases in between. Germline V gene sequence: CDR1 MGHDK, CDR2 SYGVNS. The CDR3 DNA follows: TGTGCCAGCGGGGGGTCAGGTGCTACCTATGGCTACACCTTC. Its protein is CASGGSGATYGYTF.

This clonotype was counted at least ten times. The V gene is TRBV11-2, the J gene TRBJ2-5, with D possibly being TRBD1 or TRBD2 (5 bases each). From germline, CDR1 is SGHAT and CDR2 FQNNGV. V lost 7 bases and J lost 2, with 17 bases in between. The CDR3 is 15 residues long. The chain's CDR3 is CASTPRDRGQETQYF. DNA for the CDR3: TGTGCCAGCACCCCGAGGGACCGCGGGCAAGAGACCCAGTACTTC.

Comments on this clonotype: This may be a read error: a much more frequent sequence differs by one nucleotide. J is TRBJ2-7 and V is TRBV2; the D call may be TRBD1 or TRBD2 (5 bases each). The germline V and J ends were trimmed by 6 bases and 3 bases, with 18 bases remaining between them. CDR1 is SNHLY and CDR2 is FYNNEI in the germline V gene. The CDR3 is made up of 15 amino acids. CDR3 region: CASSNPRERGYEQYF. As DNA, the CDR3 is TGTGCCAGCAGCAACCCCCGGGAAAGGGGCTACGAGCAGTACTTC.

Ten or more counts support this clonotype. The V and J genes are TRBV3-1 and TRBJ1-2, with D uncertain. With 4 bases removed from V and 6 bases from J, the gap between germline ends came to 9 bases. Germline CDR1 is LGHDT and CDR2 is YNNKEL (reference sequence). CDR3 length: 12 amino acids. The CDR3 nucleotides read TGTGCCAGCAGCCTGCGGAATGATGGCTACACCTTC. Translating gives CASSLRNDGYTF.

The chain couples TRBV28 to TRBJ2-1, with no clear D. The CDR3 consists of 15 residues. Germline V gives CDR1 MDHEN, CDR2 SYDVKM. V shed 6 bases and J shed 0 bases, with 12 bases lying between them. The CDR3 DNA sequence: TGTGCCAGCAGACGAACTTACAGCTCCTACAATGAGCAGTTCTTC. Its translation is CASRRTYSSYNEQFF.